These 6 T cell receptor beta chains originate from one sample sequenced in a study of T cell repertoires in cytomegalovirus infection. A single record per CDR3 protein comes from TCRdb applying MiXCR to the reads. This repertoire shows 490,000 or so distinct CDR3 sequences, 11% found once; its top ten account for roughly 10%. The sample consisted of PBMCs. Source of these receptors: a human donor in good health (CMV status not recorded). Some clones in this sample may be carry-over from other donors' samples.

This clonotype was found a few times. The rearrangement uses TRBV3-1 and TRBJ1-2; a weak D match, TRBD1 (6 bases). From germline, CDR1 is LGHDT and CDR2 YNNKEL (reference sequence). The length of the CDR3 is 14 residues. V was pared by 4 bases and J by 4 bases, with 13 bases between. CDR3 sequence reads: CASSRNRDTYGYTF. CDR3 coding DNA: TGTGCCAGCAGCCGAAACCGGGACACCTATGGCTACACCTTC.

This clonotype has a handful of counts. The J gene is TRBJ1-1, the V gene TRBV7-9; no reliable D call. Germline lookup yields CDR1 SEHNR and CDR2 FQNEAQ (reference sequence). V was clipped by 1 base and J by 4 bases, with 16 bases between them. CDR3 length equals 16 residues. The CDR3 DNA is TGTGCCAGCAGCTTAGTCGGCAGGCCTGAGGGCACTGAAGCTTTCTTT. Amino acids: CASSLVGRPEGTEAFF.

The chain couples TRBV20-1 to TRBJ2-5, with TRBD2 matching 12 bases. V lost 3 bases and J lost 5; bases outside the gene matches: 7. The CDR3 runs 15 residues. Germline V gene data show CDR1 as DFQATT and CDR2 as SNEGSKA (reference sequence). For the CDR3, the DNA is TGCAGTGCTAGGTCTAGCGGGAGGGCCGAGGAGACCCAGTACTTC. It codes for CSARSSGRAEETQYF.

The chain couples TRBV15 to TRBJ2-3; 15 nucleotides agree with TRBD2. V dropped 3 bases and J dropped 6; count of bases not matched to a gene: 7. The CDR3 covers 17 residues. Germline V CDR1 and CDR2: LNHNV, YYDKDF (reference sequence). The CDR3 DNA reads TGTGCCACCAGCAGCGGACTAGCGGGGGGGTGGGAGGATACGCAGTATTTT. Amino acid sequence: CATSSGLAGGWEDTQYF.

The chain has TRBV11-2 and TRBJ1-1; 8 nucleotides align to TRBD1. Germline-derived CDR1 and CDR2 are SGHAT and FQNNGV. V was clipped by 3 bases and J by 0 bases; unmatched bases: 9. CDR3 length: 17 residues. The CDR3: CASSFWTGSTMNTEAFF. In DNA form, the CDR3 reads TGTGCCAGCAGCTTCTGGACAGGGAGCACCATGAACACTGAAGCTTTCTTT.

This clonotype was seen repeatedly, ten times or more. V gene TRBV10-3 combines with J gene TRBJ2-1; possible D gene TRBD1, 5 bases. Germline V gene lookup returns CDR1 ENHRY and CDR2 SYGVKD. This CDR3 is built from 15 residues. Trimming removed 3 bases at V and 3 bases at J, with 12 bases between. The CDR3 DNA follows: TGTGCCATCAGTGAACAGGAGATCCTCTACAATGAGCAGTTCTTC. Translation: CAISEQEILYNEQFF.